The 25 T cell receptor beta chains presented below share a single source sample, sequenced in a study of vaccination and CD4 T cells after COVID-19. An Oncomine TCR Beta short-read assay was used to sequence the DNA from cultured CD4+ T cells. In TCRdb, the PCR reads were re-called with MiXCR into one record per CDR3 protein. Of roughly 20,000 distinct CDR3 sequences listed, 20% to 30% are singletons. The treatment here: roughly 10-day PBMC culture with coronavirus spike peptide pools or control peptides (ViraFEST assay). These receptors are not linked to any known antigen. Sequencing was carried out using cultured CD4+ T cells from blood. The source is a human donor with COVID-19.

In this sample, this clonotype is medium-sized (0.01 to 0.1%). The chain joins TRBV27 to TRBJ1-5; weak D call: TRBD1 (5 bases). Trimming removed 6 bases from V and 5 bases from J, with 17 bases in between. The length of the CDR3 is 15 residues. CDR1 and CDR2 from the germline V gene are MNHEY and SMNVEV (reference sequence). The CDR3 reads CASRPGSTADQPQHF. In DNA, the CDR3 is TGTGCCAGCAGGCCAGGGTCCACGGCGGATCAGCCCCAGCATTTT.

The chain uses TRBV9 and TRBJ1-1; D is unclear. The CDR3 totals 12 residues. Trimming took 3 bases from V and 7 from J, leaving 10 bases between them. Germline V gene data show CDR1 as SGDLS and CDR2 as YYNGEE. CDR3: CASSDPTSEAFF. CDR3 DNA sequence: TGTGCCAGCAGCGACCCGACAAGTGAAGCTTTCTTT.

This clonotype has more than one count but fewer than ten. The rearrangement links TRBV19 to TRBJ2-6; D not certain. Germline values: CDR1 LNHDA, CDR2 SQIVND (reference sequence). The CDR3 is 16 amino acids. Trimming cost V 4 bases and J 2 bases, with 12 bases left between them. CDR3 in DNA: TGTGCCAGTAGTACCGGGCCGAACCCTGGGGCCAACGTCCTGACTTTC. Protein sequence: CASSTGPNPGANVLTF.

This clonotype is medium-sized (0.01 to 0.1%) within its sample. CDR3 region: CASSLGRENTEAFF. DNA for the CDR3: TGTGCCAGCAGTTTGGGACGGGAGAACACTGAAGCTTTCTTT. V usage is TRBV6-5 and J usage is TRBJ1-1; weak D call: TRBD1 (5 bases). CDR1 is MNHEY and CDR2 is SVGAGI in the germline V gene. This CDR3 is built from 14 residues. V gave up 4 bases and J gave up 1 base, with 10 bases separating them.

This clonotype qualifies as medium-sized. This chain joins TRBV6-5 and TRBJ1-2; no definite D call. This CDR3 comprises 15 residues. The germline CDR1 and CDR2 sequences are MNHEY and SVGAGI. V shed 0 bases and J shed 0 bases, with 8 bases lying between them. The CDR3 protein is CASSYSPITNYGYTF. In DNA form, the CDR3 reads TGTGCCAGCAGTTACTCGCCGATTACTAACTATGGCTACACCTTC.

This chain links TRBV10-1 with TRBJ1-4; TRBD1 aligns across 9 bases. CDR3 size: 16 residues. Trimming cost V 5 bases and J 3 bases; bases outside gene matches: 7. The germline V gene encodes CDR1 WNHNN and CDR2 SYGVQD (reference sequence). Here the CDR3 reads CASSSGQGRSNEKLFF. CDR3 nucleotide sequence: TGCGCCAGCAGTTCAGGACAGGGGAGATCTAATGAAAAACTGTTTTTT.

This clonotype is medium-sized within its sample. The chain employs TRBV10-3 and TRBJ1-2, with TRBD1 matching 8 bases. The CDR3 consists of 17 residues. The V segment lost 4 bases and the J segment 3 bases; nucleotides outside the gene matches: 13. Germline CDR1 ENHRY, CDR2 SYGVKD. For the CDR3, the DNA is TGTGCCATCAGTGGGAGGACAGGGCATCAGGGCGACTATGGCTACACCTTC. It is translated as CAISGRTGHQGDYGYTF.

V usage is TRBV20-1 and J usage is TRBJ2-7; 8 nucleotides match TRBD1. The CDR3 consists of 15 residues. V shed 3 bases, J shed 4 bases, and the junction held 11 bases outside the gene matches. Germline V gives CDR1 DFQATT, CDR2 SNEGSKA (reference sequence). This CDR3 is CSARALGQGEYEQYF. The CDR3 DNA sequence: TGCAGTGCTAGGGCGCTCGGACAGGGAGAGTACGAGCAGTACTTC.

The count of this clonotype is one. V usage is TRBV4-2 and J usage is TRBJ2-3, with 7 nucleotides matching TRBD2. CDR1 and CDR2 from the germline V gene are LGHNA and YNFKEQ. The CDR3 is 19 residues long. The trim removed 1 base at V and 0 bases at J, leaving 13 bases unmatched. Here the CDR3 reads CASSQVGRGERTSTDTQYF. The DNA for the CDR3 is TGTGCCAGCAGCCAAGTTGGTCGGGGGGAAAGGACTAGCACAGATACGCAGTATTTT.

V is TRBV12-3 or TRBV12-4 and J is TRBJ2-5, with a weak D call TRBD2 (5 bases). Between the trimmed V and J ends, which lost 2 bases and 5 bases, there was a span of 12 bases. This CDR3 has 14 amino acids. The CDR3, as DNA: TGTGCCAGCAGTTTACTCGGGGTAGGGGAGACCCAGTACTTC. Residues: CASSLLGVGETQYF.

V and J are TRBV15 and TRBJ1-1; D not certain. The V and J ends lost 3 bases and 0 bases respectively, with 14 bases between them. The CDR3 extends over 16 amino acids. CDR1 is LNHNV and CDR2 is YYDKDF in the germline V gene (reference sequence). CDR3 nucleotides: TGTGCCACCAGCAGTGACTCTTCTTTAATGAACACTGAAGCTTTCTTT. Encoded protein: CATSSDSSLMNTEAFF.

The rearrangement links TRBV6-5 to TRBJ1-1; TRBD1 is a possible D gene (5 bases). There are 15 residues in the CDR3. Trimming took 1 base from V and 4 from J, leaving 13 bases between them. Germline CDR1 and CDR2: MNHEY and SVGAGI. CDR3 loop: CASSYLGLGGTEAFF. The CDR3 DNA follows: TGTGCCAGCAGTTACTTGGGACTGGGGGGCACTGAAGCTTTCTTT.

This clonotype was recorded a few times. The V and J genes are TRBV20-1 and TRBJ1-1; possibly TRBD1 for D (6 bases). Trimming shortened V by 0 bases and J by 0 bases, and 17 bases separated the two germline ends. CDR1 and CDR2 from the germline V gene are DFQATT and SNEGSKA (reference sequence). This CDR3 has 17 residues. The CDR3 protein is CSARDGKGGSMNTEAFF. CDR3 DNA: TGCAGTGCTAGAGATGGTAAGGGGGGGAGCATGAACACTGAAGCTTTCTTT.

This clonotype has more than one count but fewer than ten. This chain joins TRBV6-1 and TRBJ1-5, with D possibly TRBD1 on 5 matching bases. Germline loops: CDR1 MNHNS, CDR2 SASEGT. V was clipped by 1 base and J by 9 bases, with 13 bases between them. CDR3 length: 14 amino acids. CDR3 loop: CASSEGARASPQHF. The CDR3 coding sequence is TGTGCCAGCAGTGAAGGAGCCAGGGCATCGCCCCAGCATTTT.

The chain combines TRBV18 with TRBJ2-2, with a possible D match to TRBD1 (7 bases). Deletions cut 9 bases from V and 4 bases from J, with 21 bases between. CDR3 length equals 16 residues. Germline V lookup: CDR1 KGHSH, CDR2 LQKENI. CDR3 coding DNA: TGTGCCAGTTCAGGGGGGCAACGACGGGGCACCGGGGAGCTGTTTTTT. It yields the protein CASSGGQRRGTGELFF.

CDR3 sequence (DNA): TGCAGTGCTAGACTGGGGAAAGCTTTCTTT. Translation: CSARLGKAFF. The gene calls are TRBV20-1 and TRBJ1-1; no reliable D call. CDR1 and CDR2 (germline): DFQATT, SNEGSKA (reference sequence). V gave up 2 bases and J gave up 9 bases, with 7 bases separating them. The CDR3 contains 10 residues.

This clonotype was seen only a few times. J is TRBJ2-5 and V is TRBV7-8, with 12 bases that match TRBD2. Germline trimming cut 4 bases from V and 1 base from J; bases unmatched to any gene: 4. This CDR3 contains 16 residues. CDR1 SGHVS and CDR2 FQNEAQ come from the germline V gene. The chain's CDR3 is CASSSLAGGPQETQYF. The CDR3 DNA reads TGTGCCAGCAGCTCCCTAGCGGGGGGGCCCCAAGAGACCCAGTACTTC.

This clonotype has just one count. V and J are TRBV3-1 and TRBJ1-6; 10 bases are shared with TRBD1. The CDR3 is made up of 15 amino acids. The V gene's germline CDR1 is LGHDT and CDR2 YNNKEL (reference sequence). Losses at the gene ends were 6 bases for V and 6 bases for J; bases not matched to a gene: 5. The chain's CDR3 is CASRDRDRGNSPLHF. In DNA, the CDR3 is TGTGCCAGCAGGGACCGGGACAGGGGTAATTCACCCCTCCACTTT.

The chain combines TRBV5-4 with TRBJ1-2; no clear D. Germline V gene lookup returns CDR1 SGHNT and CDR2 YYREEE (reference sequence). The CDR3 extends over 13 amino acids. Trimming stripped 0 bases from V and 7 bases from J, with 10 bases between. CDR3 protein: CASSLVGSFGYTF. The CDR3 coding sequence is TGTGCCAGCAGCTTGGTAGGAAGTTTTGGCTACACCTTC.

This chain joins TRBV28 and TRBJ1-5, with D unclear. The CDR3 contains 14 residues. Deletions cut 4 bases from V and 5 bases from J, with 12 bases between. Germline assignment: CDR1 MDHEN and CDR2 SYDVKM. DNA of the CDR3: TGTGCCAGCAGTTCCCGGGAAAGGTATCAGCCCCAGCATTTT. This codes for CASSSRERYQPQHF.

The table lists this clonotype with a few counts. The chain couples TRBV28 to TRBJ1-6, with D maybe TRBD1 (5 bases). The CDR3 contains 17 residues. Between the trimmed V and J ends, which lost 5 bases and 0 bases, there was a span of 14 bases. Germline CDR1 MDHEN, CDR2 SYDVKM. The CDR3 sequence is CASSPPQGISYNSPLHF. CDR3 DNA: TGTGCCAGCAGTCCCCCTCAGGGCATCTCCTATAATTCACCCCTCCACTTT.

The chain uses TRBV7-3 and TRBJ1-1; TRBD1 might be the D (6 bases). The V end was cut by 4 bases, the J end by 5 bases, with 14 bases between. The CDR3 runs 14 residues. Germline CDR1 reads SGHTA; CDR2 reads FQGTGA. CDR3 protein: CASSSDSLGTEAFF. The CDR3 coding sequence is TGTGCCAGCAGCTCGGACAGCTTAGGAACTGAAGCTTTCTTT.

This clonotype was counted between two and nine times. The rearrangement links TRBV6-1 to TRBJ1-5; TRBD1 is a possible D gene (6 bases). The CDR3 is 14 amino acids. V shed 9 bases and J shed 2 bases, with 14 bases lying between them. CDR1 and CDR2 (germline): MNHNS, SASEGT. This CDR3 reads CASRGGGGNQPQHF. CDR3 coding DNA: TGTGCCAGTCGGGGGGGGGGCGGCAATCAGCCCCAGCATTTT.

This clonotype was detected only a few times. The chain employs TRBV20-1 and TRBJ2-5, with a possible D match to TRBD2 (5 bases). Germline-derived CDR1 and CDR2 are DFQATT and SNEGSKA (reference sequence). This CDR3 has 13 residues. Trimming left V 7 bases short and J 1 base short, with 13 bases between. CDR3 in amino acids: CSGLAGIQETQYF. DNA for the CDR3: TGCAGTGGGTTGGCGGGCATCCAAGAGACCCAGTACTTC.

This clonotype is categorized as medium-sized (0.01 to 0.1%). The chain combines TRBV20-1 with TRBJ1-5; D is unresolved. The length of the CDR3 is 14 residues. Trimming took off 2 bases at V and 4 bases at J, with 12 bases between the two ends. The germline V gene encodes CDR1 DFQATT and CDR2 SNEGSKA (reference sequence). The CDR3 sequence is CSARLGVGNQPQHF. In nucleotides, the CDR3 is TGCAGTGCTAGACTTGGAGTTGGGAATCAGCCCCAGCATTTT.